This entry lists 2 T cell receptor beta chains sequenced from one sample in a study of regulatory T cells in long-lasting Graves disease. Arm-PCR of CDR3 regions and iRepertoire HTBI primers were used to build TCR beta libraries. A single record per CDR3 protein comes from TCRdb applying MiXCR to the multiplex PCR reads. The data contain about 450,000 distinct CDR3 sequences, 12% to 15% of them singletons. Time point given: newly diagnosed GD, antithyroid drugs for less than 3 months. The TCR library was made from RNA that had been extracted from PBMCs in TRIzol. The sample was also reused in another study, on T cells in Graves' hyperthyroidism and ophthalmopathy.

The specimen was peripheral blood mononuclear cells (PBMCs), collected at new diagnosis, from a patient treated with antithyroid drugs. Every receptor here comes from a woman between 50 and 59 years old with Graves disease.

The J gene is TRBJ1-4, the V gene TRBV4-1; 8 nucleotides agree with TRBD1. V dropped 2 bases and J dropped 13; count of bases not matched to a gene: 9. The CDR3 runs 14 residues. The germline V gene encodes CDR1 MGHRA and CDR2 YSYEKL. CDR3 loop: CASSQRTGSGGLFF. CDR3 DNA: TGCGCCAGCAGCCAACGGACAGGGTCCGGGGGACTGTTTTTT.

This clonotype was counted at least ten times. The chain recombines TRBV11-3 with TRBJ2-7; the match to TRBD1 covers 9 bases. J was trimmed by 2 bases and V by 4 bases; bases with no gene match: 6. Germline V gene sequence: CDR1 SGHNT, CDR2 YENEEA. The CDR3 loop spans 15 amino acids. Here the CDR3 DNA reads TGTGCCAGCAGCTCCGGACAGGGGAAGCCCTACGAGCAGTACTTC. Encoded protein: CASSSGQGKPYEQYF.